The 14 T cell receptor beta chains in this list originate from one sample, sequenced in a study of radiation and T cells in renal cell carcinoma. Assay: immunoSEQ multiplex PCR; the TCRdb copy retains only in-frame clones and omits some. The table shows about 130,000 clones, with around nine tenths occurring only once. The time point here: baseline pretreatment blood. Specified treatment: 15 Gy SBRT to primary tumor, nephrectomy 4 weeks later. Sequenced material: blood, taken from a patient whose treatment included radiotherapy and nephrectomy. Receptors originate from a woman in her forties or fifties with renal cell carcinoma.

The V gene is TRBV4-1, the J gene TRBJ1-3, with 8 bases lining up with TRBD1. This CDR3 is built from 16 residues. The V segment lost 2 bases and the J segment 2 bases; nucleotides outside the gene matches: 5. The germline CDR1 and CDR2 sequences are MGHRA and YSYEKL. CDR3 in amino acids: CASSQPDREAGNTIYF. The CDR3 nucleotides are TGCGCCAGCAGCCAACCGGACAGGGAGGCTGGAAACACCATATATTTT.

The V gene is TRBV5-1, the J gene TRBJ2-3, with D perhaps given as TRBD1 or TRBD2 (5 bases each). V shed 2 bases and J shed 2 bases, with 27 bases lying between them. This CDR3 region has 20 residues. Germline V CDR1 and CDR2: SGHRS, YFSETQ. The CDR3 DNA reads TGCGCCAGCAGCTTCGGAAGTCCCGGGGCCCTACGGGAATACACAGATACGCAGTATTTT. Translating gives CASSFGSPGALREYTDTQYF.

The chain carries TRBV25-1 and TRBJ1-2; D unresolved. Trimming removed 2 bases from V and 0 bases from J, with 7 bases in between. CDR3 size: 14 residues. The germline CDR1 and CDR2 sequences are MGHDK and SYGVNS. CDR3 sequence reads: CASSEVAANYGYTF. CDR3 in DNA: TGTGCCAGCAGTGAAGTGGCGGCTAACTATGGCTACACCTTC.

This chain connects TRBV29-1 to TRBJ1-2; 12 nucleotides align to TRBD1. Germline CDR1 reads SQVTM; CDR2 reads ANQGSEA. The CDR3 sequence is 17 residues long. The trim removed 3 bases at V and 3 bases at J, leaving 11 bases unmatched. The CDR3: CSVDKGQGALEDYGYTF. The CDR3 bases are TGCAGCGTTGATAAGGGACAGGGGGCACTGGAAGACTATGGCTACACCTTC.

V gene TRBV2 combines with J gene TRBJ1-6; no clear D gene. V shed 5 bases and J shed 10 bases, with 15 bases lying between them. The CDR3 has 14 amino acids. Germline CDR1 reads SNHLY; CDR2 reads FYNNEI. The CDR3 sequence: CASSPDGFPSPLHF. CDR3 DNA sequence: TGTGCCAGCAGTCCCGACGGCTTCCCCTCACCCCTCCACTTT. Together with reference TRBV2 and TRBJ1-6, the CDR3 gives the full variable domain: EPEVTQTPSHQVTQMGQEVILRCVPISNHLYFYWYRQILGQKVEFLVSFYNNEISEKSEIFDDQFSVERPDGSNFTLKIRSTKLEDSAMYFCASSPDGFPSPLHFGNGTRLTVT.

V usage is TRBV6-5 and J usage is TRBJ1-3; no reliable D call. The CDR3 loop spans 15 amino acids. Trimming cost V 4 bases and J 0 bases, with 10 bases left between them. CDR1 is MNHEY and CDR2 is SVGAGI in the germline V gene. DNA of the CDR3: TGTGCCAGCAGTTTGAGAAGCTTCTCTGGAAACACCATATATTTT. Protein product: CASSLRSFSGNTIYF.

In this sample, this clone turned up once. This sequence joins TRBV6-1 and TRBJ2-7; TRBD1 is a possible D gene (5 bases). V was trimmed by 9 bases and J by 2 bases, leaving 17 bases between them. Per germline, CDR1 MNHNS and CDR2 SASEGT. The CDR3 is 14 amino acids. The CDR3 protein is CASRVGVWAYEQYF. In DNA form, the CDR3 reads TGTGCCAGTAGAGTAGGGGTCTGGGCCTACGAGCAGTACTTC.

The CDR3 reads CASSVSRSTDTQYF. The DNA of the CDR3 is TGTGCCAGCAGTGTCTCCAGGAGCACAGATACGCAGTATTTT. V is TRBV2 and J is TRBJ2-3; D is undetermined. Germline CDR1 SNHLY, CDR2 FYNNEI. V lost 4 bases to trimming and J lost 0 bases, with 8 bases between them. CDR3 length equals 14 residues.

The CDR3 bases are TGTGCTAGTGGTTTGCACAATGAAAAACTGTTTTTT. Translating gives CASGLHNEKLFF. V usage is TRBV12-5 and J usage is TRBJ1-4; D is unclear. The CDR3 totals 12 residues. CDR1 is LGHNT, CDR2 FRNRAP, per germline. With 2 bases removed from V and 5 bases from J, the gap between germline ends came to 3 bases.

This clone was counted a single time. The rearrangement uses TRBV4-1 and TRBJ1-2; 10 positions agree with TRBD1. V lost 2 bases, J lost 6 bases, and 6 bases stayed unmatched. The CDR3 runs 15 residues. CDR1 and CDR2 (germline): MGHRA, YSYEKL. DNA of the CDR3: TGCGCCAGCAGCCAACTCCGGGACAGGGGCCATGGCTACACCTTC. Translated: CASSQLRDRGHGYTF.

This sequence joins TRBV7-9 and TRBJ2-7; D may correspond to TRBD1 or TRBD2 (5 bases each). CDR1 and CDR2 from the germline V gene are SEHNR and FQNEAQ (reference sequence). The CDR3 sequence is 15 residues long. V lost 1 base and J 0 bases, leaving 10 bases between the germline ends. CDR3 loop: CASSLVVGDSYEQYF. For the CDR3, the DNA is TGTGCCAGCAGCTTAGTCGTGGGGGACTCCTACGAGCAGTACTTC.

This chain joins TRBV19 and TRBJ1-5, with 7 bases matching TRBD1. The junction had 8 bases not matched to a gene; V was cut back by 4 bases and J by 5 bases. Germline V gene data show CDR1 as LNHDA and CDR2 as SQIVND (reference sequence). The length of the CDR3 is 15 residues. DNA for the CDR3: TGTGCCAGTAGTACGTCGGGGCAGGGGGATCAGCCCCAGCATTTT. The encoded protein is CASSTSGQGDQPQHF.

The gene calls are TRBV7-9 and TRBJ2-5, with unresolved D. This CDR3 spans 15 amino acids. Germline assignment: CDR1 SEHNR and CDR2 FQNEAQ (reference sequence). Trimming left V 4 bases short and J 0 bases short, with 12 bases between. CDR3 region: CASSSYPGDQETQYF. CDR3 sequence (DNA): TGTGCCAGCAGCTCGTACCCAGGAGACCAAGAGACCCAGTACTTC. Variable domain in full (rest from reference TRBV7-9 and TRBJ2-5): DTGVSQNPRHKITKRGQNVTFRCDPISEHNRLYWYRQTLGQGPEFLTYFQNEAQLEKSRLLSDRFSAERPKGSFSTLEIQRTEQGDSAMYLCASSSYPGDQETQYFGPGTRLLVL.

The rearrangement links TRBV6-6 to TRBJ2-4; 10 bases agree with TRBD1. The CDR3 is 14 amino acids. Trimming cost V 5 bases and J 5 bases; bases outside gene matches: 3. Looked up from germline, CDR1 is MNHNY and CDR2 is SVGAGI (reference sequence). CDR3: CASSTDRGQNIQYF. In DNA form, the CDR3 reads TGTGCCAGCAGTACCGACAGGGGGCAAAACATTCAGTACTTC.